The T cell receptor beta chain under discussion was sequenced for a study of siplizumab effects on memory and regulatory T cells. Broader study findings: Mappable alloreactive CD4+ clones averaged approximately 62% Treg-derived with siplizumab versus 26.9% in controls. Contribution to the alloresponse seemed major for naive T cells, which also seemed more diverse than memory cells. Suppressive activity of Tregs proliferating in siplizumab cultures remained unconfirmed.

V lost 5 bases, J lost 7 bases, and 14 bases stayed unmatched. CDR3 length: 15 amino acids. Germline values: CDR1 LNHDA, CDR2 SQIVND (reference sequence). Details on this clone: Its antigen is still unknown.

Measured with immunoSEQ multiplex PCR; TCRdb has only the in-frame clones, and not every one. The data contain tens of thousands of clones, 93% of them seen just once; the ten biggest clones take up about 5%. The genes are TRBV19 and TRBJ2-7; 7 bases fit TRBD1. This sequence was found in a human donor in good health. Sequencing was carried out using CD8+ T cells sorted from blood. The CDR3 nucleotides read TGTGCCAGTAGTGCCCCGGGACAGTACCTTTGGGAGCAGTACTTC. Translated, it gives CASSAPGQYLWEQYF.